This record looks at one T cell receptor beta chain sequence and its context. The CDR3 has 15 residues. Trimming pared 3 bases from V and 1 base from J, leaving 13 bases between. Per germline, CDR1 SEHNR and CDR2 FQNEAQ (reference sequence). This entry is derived from a study of T-cell memory formation after mild COVID-19. TCRdb ran MiXCR on the 5' RACE reads and lists one entry per CDR3 protein. The sample lists about 560,000 distinct CDR3 sequences; roughly a fifth were seen once. Input material: PBMCs or a T cell subset sorted from them (not recorded which). The chain couples TRBV7-9 to TRBJ2-7; D unclear. The sequence was obtained from an adult woman who had mild COVID-19 (a few samples of this study predate the infection). Cell type and time point are not known. As DNA, the CDR3 is TGTGCCAGCAGCTTCAGTAATTCCCCGTCCTACGAGCAGTACTTC. This codes for CASSFSNSPSYEQYF. The whole variable domain, filled in from reference TRBV7-9 and TRBJ2-7, reads DTGVSQNPRHKITKRGQNVTFRCDPISEHNRLYWYRQTLGQGPEFLTYFQNEAQLEKSRLLSDRFSAERPKGSFSTLEIQRTEQGDSAMYLCASSFSNSPSYEQYFGPGTRLTVT.